The clone carrying this T cell receptor beta chain was seen ten or more times. The antigen is not known. This entry is derived from a study of identical twins. Germline V lookup: CDR1 SNHLY, CDR2 FYNNEI. Trimming removed 8 bases from V and 3 bases from J, with 14 bases in between. CDR3 length: 14 residues. Study-wide points: Excess sharing by twins proved weaker in beta out-of-frame sequences. Monozygotic twins shared more out-of-frame TCR alpha than recombination models predicted.

Template switching added a universal primer site, and cDNA bore unique molecular identifiers. From the 5' RACE reads, TCRdb called clonotypes with MiXCR, one entry per CDR3 protein. This table holds approximately 670,000 distinct CDR3 sequences, 6% to 6.5% found once. This chain uses TRBV2 with TRBJ2-1; D not resolved. This clonotype was obtained from a man aged 18 to 35 in good health. Sequenced: naive T cells sorted from blood. The CDR3 DNA reads as TGTGCCAGCGCCGGGTCGCGGAGCTACAATGAGCAGTTCTTC. This translates into CASAGSRSYNEQFF.